This T cell receptor beta chain was identified during a study of Ad26.COV2.S vaccination and SARS-CoV-2 variants. Across the whole study: Participant was drawn from the COV1001 Ad26.COV2.S trial arm. The authors gave Ad26.COV2.S intramuscularly, either once or twice 56 days apart.

Treatment meaning: some 19 received Ad26.COV2.S at low or high dose, single or two shots; roughly 5 received placebo; per-sample allocation not given. Sampling was done on day 63 after the first vaccine or placebo injection. Study findings and constraints: Across vaccine and placebo recipients, the breadth of non-spike TCRs was similar.

Regarding this clone: Its antigen is not known.

Germline-derived CDR1 and CDR2 are MNHNY and SVGAGI (reference sequence). The V end lost 11 bases, the J end lost 4 bases, and 24 bases lay between the germline ends. The CDR3 runs to 16 residues. Profiling relied on immunoSEQ multiplex PCR, and the TCRdb table lists in-frame clones only, not all of them. The sample yields 400,000 to 450,000 clones, around 92% seen once. Specimen: peripheral blood, collected in a trial of Ad26.COV2.S vaccine versus placebo. The chain couples TRBV6-6 to TRBJ1-5, with D possibly matching TRBD1 (6 bases). The receptor was isolated from a person aged 18 to 65 who received the Ad26.COV2.S COVID-19 vaccine or a placebo. CDR3 in amino acids: CASLSSFDRRNQPQHF. The CDR3 bases are TGTGCCTCGCTGTCCAGTTTCGACAGGCGGAATCAGCCCCAGCATTTT.